A selection of T cell receptor beta chains follows, all from one sample in a study of neoadjuvant anti-PD-1 for oral cavity cancer. The method was immunoSEQ multiplex PCR; TCRdb's version includes in-frame clones alone and lacks a portion of them. The sample consists of around 81,000 clones, 70% to 85% of them appearing once. The starting material was PBMCs, obtained before nivolumab (anti-PD-1) treatment. These receptors all stem from a person between 40 and 85 years old with oral cavity squamous cell carcinoma. CDR3s leave out the opening cysteine and the closing phenylalanine or tryptophan.

V gene | CDR3 protein
TRBV4-1 | ASSQGASGNTEAF
TRBV11-2 | ASSLAGSRGAF
TRBV18 | ASSLTLGEVQY
TRBV18 | ASSPFQGQGLQGYGYT
TRBV9 | ASSVGTASGAGELF
TRBV30 | AWSAGANYGYT
TRBV10-3 | AISDPTGRGLDTQY
TRBV30 | AAGGLRESYNEQF
TRBV5-6 | ASIGQGTRLQETQY
TRBV5-8 | ASSLVGQGDRPQH
TRBV6-1 | ASSEIRDRVTPGNTIY
TRBV5-8 | ASSSRRGAEQY
TRBV28 | ASTRQVYSNQPQH
TRBV28 | AGTSGTLSGNEQF
TRBV15 | ATSRGTSGRGDTQY
TRBV20-1 | SARDRHEQY